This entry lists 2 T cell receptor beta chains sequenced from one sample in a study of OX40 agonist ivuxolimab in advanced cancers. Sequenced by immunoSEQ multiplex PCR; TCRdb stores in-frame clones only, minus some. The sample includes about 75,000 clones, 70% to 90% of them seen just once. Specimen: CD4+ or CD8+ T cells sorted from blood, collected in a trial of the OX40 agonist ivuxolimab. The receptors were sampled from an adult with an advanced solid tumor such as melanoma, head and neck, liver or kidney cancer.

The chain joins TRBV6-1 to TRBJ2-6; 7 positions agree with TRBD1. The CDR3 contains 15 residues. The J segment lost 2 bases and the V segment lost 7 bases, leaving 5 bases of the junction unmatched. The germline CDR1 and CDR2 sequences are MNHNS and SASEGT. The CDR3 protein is CASTAQGAGANVLTF. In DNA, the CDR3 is TGTGCCAGCACCGCGCAGGGGGCTGGGGCCAACGTCCTGACTTTC.

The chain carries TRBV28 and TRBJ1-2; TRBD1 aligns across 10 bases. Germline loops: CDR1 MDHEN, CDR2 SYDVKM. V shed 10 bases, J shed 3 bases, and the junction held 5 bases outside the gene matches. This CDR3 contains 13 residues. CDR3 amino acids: CAIMDRGDYGYTF. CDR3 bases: TGTGCCATCATGGACAGGGGGGACTATGGCTACACCTTC.